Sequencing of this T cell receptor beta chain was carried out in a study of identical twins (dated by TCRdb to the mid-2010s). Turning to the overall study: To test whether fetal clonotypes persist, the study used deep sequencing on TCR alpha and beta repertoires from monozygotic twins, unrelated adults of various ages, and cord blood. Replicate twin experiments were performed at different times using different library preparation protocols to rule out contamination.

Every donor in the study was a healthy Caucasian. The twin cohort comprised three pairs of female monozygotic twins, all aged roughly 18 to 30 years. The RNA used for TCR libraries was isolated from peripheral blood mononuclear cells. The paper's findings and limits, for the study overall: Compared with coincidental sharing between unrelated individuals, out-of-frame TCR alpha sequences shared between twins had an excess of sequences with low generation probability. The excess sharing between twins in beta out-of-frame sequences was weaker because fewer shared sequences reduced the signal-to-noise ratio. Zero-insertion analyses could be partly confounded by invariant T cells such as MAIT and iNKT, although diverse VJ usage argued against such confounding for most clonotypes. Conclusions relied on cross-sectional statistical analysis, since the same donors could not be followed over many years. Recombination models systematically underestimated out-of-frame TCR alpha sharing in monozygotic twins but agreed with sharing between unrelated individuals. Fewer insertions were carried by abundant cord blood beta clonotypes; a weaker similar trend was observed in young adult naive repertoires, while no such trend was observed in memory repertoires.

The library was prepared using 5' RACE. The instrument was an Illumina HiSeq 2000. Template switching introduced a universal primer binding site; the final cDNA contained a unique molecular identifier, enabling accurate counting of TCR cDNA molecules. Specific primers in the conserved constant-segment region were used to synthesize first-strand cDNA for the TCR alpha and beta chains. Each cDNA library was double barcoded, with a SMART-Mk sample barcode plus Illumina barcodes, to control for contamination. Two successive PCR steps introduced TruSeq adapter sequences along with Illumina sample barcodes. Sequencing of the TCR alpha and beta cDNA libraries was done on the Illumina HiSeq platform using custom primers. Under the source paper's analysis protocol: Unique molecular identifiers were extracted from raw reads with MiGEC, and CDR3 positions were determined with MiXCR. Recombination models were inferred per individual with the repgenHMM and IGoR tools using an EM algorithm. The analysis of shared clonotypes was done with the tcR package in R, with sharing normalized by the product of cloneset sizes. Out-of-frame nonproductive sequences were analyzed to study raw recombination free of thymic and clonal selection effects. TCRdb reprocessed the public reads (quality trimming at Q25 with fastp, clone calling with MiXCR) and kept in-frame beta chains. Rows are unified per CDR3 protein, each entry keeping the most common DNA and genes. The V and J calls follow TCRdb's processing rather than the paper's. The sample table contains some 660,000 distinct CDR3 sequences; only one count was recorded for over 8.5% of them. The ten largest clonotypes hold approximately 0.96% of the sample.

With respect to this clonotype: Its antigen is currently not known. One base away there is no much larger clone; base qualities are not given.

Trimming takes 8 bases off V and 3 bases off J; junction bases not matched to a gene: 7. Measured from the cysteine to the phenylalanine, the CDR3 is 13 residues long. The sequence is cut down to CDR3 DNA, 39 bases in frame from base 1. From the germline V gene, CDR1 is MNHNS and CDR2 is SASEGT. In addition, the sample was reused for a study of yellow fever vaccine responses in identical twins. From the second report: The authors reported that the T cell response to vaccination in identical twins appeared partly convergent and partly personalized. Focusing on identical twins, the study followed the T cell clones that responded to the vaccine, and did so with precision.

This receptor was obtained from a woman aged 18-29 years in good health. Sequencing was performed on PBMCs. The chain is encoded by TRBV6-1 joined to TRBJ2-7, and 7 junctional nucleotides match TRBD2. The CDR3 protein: CASGAGTIYEQYF. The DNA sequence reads TGTGCCAGCGGGGCAGGGACTATCTACGAGCAGTACTTC.